These 16 T cell receptor beta chains were sequenced from one sample in a study of OX40 agonist ivuxolimab in advanced cancers. The protocol used for the library was the immunoSEQ multiplex PCR assay. TCRdb took this table from immuneACCESS and kept in-frame rearrangements with V and J called. Such tables lack part of the clones; where checked against another copy, unresolved V genes explain under half of the gap, and the rest is unexplained. This sample is represented by tens of thousands of clones; approximately 93% of them were singletons. Approximately 12% of the sample is taken by the ten largest. The specimen was CD4+ or CD8+ T cells sorted from blood, collected in a trial of the OX40 agonist ivuxolimab. The origin of the receptors is an adult with an advanced solid tumor such as melanoma, head and neck, liver or kidney cancer.

The chain employs TRBV28 and TRBJ1-4; 7 bases are a match to TRBD1. CDR1 is MDHEN and CDR2 is SYDVKM in the germline V gene. CDR3 length: 15 residues. J lost 4 bases, V lost 5 bases, and 7 bases had no gene match. CDR3 protein: CASSPTGRLNEKLFF. In DNA, the CDR3 is TGTGCCAGCAGTCCGACAGGGCGGCTTAATGAAAAACTGTTTTTT.

The chain joins TRBV11-2 to TRBJ2-2; the D is unclear. The germline V gene has CDR1 SGHAT and CDR2 FQNNGV. Trimming took 5 bases from V and 4 from J, leaving 11 bases between them. The length of the CDR3 is 14 residues. CDR3 coding DNA: TGTGCCAGCAGCGCGACCCCAGGCACCGGGGAGCTGTTTTTT. As protein: CASSATPGTGELFF.

The J gene is TRBJ2-1, the V gene TRBV18, with 7 bases identical to TRBD2. Per germline, CDR1 KGHSH and CDR2 LQKENI. The trim removed 0 bases at V and 0 bases at J, leaving 2 bases unmatched. This CDR3 is built from 16 residues. The DNA of the CDR3 is TGTGCCAGCTCACCACCGGGGGGGAGCTCCTACAATGAGCAGTTCTTC. It is translated as CASSPPGGSSYNEQFF.

V gene TRBV4-1 combines with J gene TRBJ2-5, with 9 nucleotides matching TRBD1. Per germline, CDR1 MGHRA and CDR2 YSYEKL. V shed 1 base, J shed 4 bases, and the junction held 4 bases outside the gene matches. This CDR3 region has 15 residues. For the CDR3, the DNA is TGCGCCAGCAGCCAAGTGGGGACAGGGACAGAGACCCAGTACTTC. Amino acid sequence: CASSQVGTGTETQYF.

The chain employs TRBV6-6 and TRBJ2-3, with D unresolved. CDR1 is MNHNY and CDR2 is SVGAGI in the germline V gene (reference sequence). Trimming stripped 6 bases from V and 3 bases from J, with 7 bases between. This CDR3 is built from 12 residues. CDR3 bases: TGTGCCAGCAGCCCAGAAACAGATACGCAGTATTTT. Translated: CASSPETDTQYF.

The V gene is TRBV18, the J gene TRBJ2-5; D remains ambiguous. V gave up 2 bases and J gave up 5 bases, with 21 bases separating them. This CDR3 has 17 residues. Looked up from germline, CDR1 is KGHSH and CDR2 is LQKENI. The CDR3 coding sequence is TGTGCCAGCTCACCAAGAGGTGGCAGAGCAATGTTGGAGACCCAGTACTTC. Its protein is CASSPRGGRAMLETQYF.

This clone appeared a single time. This chain links TRBV5-1 with TRBJ2-1, with TRBD2 matching over 13 bases. V lost 0 bases and J lost 7; bases outside the gene matches: 1. From germline, CDR1 is SGHRS and CDR2 YFSETQ. The CDR3 spans 15 residues. CDR3 coding DNA: TGCGCCAGCAGCTTGGGACTAGCGGGAGGAAATGAGCAGTTCTTC. This gives the protein CASSLGLAGGNEQFF.

The V and J genes are TRBV5-1 and TRBJ2-2, with unresolved D. V lost 0 bases to trimming and J lost 1 base, with 7 bases between them. Germline-derived CDR1 and CDR2 are SGHRS and YFSETQ. This CDR3 has 15 amino acids. The CDR3 loop is CASSLGNGNTGELFF. The CDR3 DNA sequence: TGCGCCAGCAGCTTGGGTAATGGGAACACCGGGGAGCTGTTTTTT.

The V and J genes are TRBV19 and TRBJ1-5, with 7 bases identical to TRBD1. The CDR3 totals 14 residues. Germline values: CDR1 LNHDA, CDR2 SQIVND (reference sequence). The ends lost 8 bases at V and 6 bases at J; junction bases unmatched: 10. CDR3 region: CASSQGGKGQPQHF. The CDR3 coding sequence is TGTGCCAGTTCCCAAGGGGGCAAAGGTCAGCCCCAGCATTTT. Full variable domain (rest looked up from reference TRBV19 and TRBJ1-5): DGGITQSPKYLFRKEGQNVTLSCEQNLNHDAMYWYRQDPGQGLRLIYYSQIVNDFQKGDIAEGYSVSREKKESFPLTVTSAQKNPTAFYLCASSQGGKGQPQHFGDGTRLSIL.

Only a few counts were recorded for this clone. The chain uses TRBV27 and TRBJ1-5; D call uncertain. This CDR3 region has 15 residues. Germline assignment: CDR1 MNHEY and CDR2 SMNVEV (reference sequence). The V end lost 2 bases, the J end lost 0 bases, and 8 bases lay between the germline ends. The DNA for the CDR3 is TGTGCCAGCAGTTTAGGCGCATATAGCAATCAGCCCCAGCATTTT. Protein: CASSLGAYSNQPQHF.

This chain joins TRBV18 and TRBJ2-2; 10 nucleotides match TRBD1. Germline trimming cut 3 bases from V and 3 bases from J; bases unmatched to any gene: 4. CDR1 and CDR2 from the germline V gene are KGHSH and LQKENI. CDR3 length: 16 amino acids. The chain's CDR3 is CASSPWTGGDTGELFF. CDR3 DNA sequence: TGTGCCAGCTCACCTTGGACAGGGGGAGACACCGGGGAGCTGTTTTTT. Drawing the rest from reference TRBV18 and TRBJ2-2, the complete variable domain is NAGVMQNPRHLVRRRGQEARLRCSPMKGHSHVYWYRQLPEEGLKFMVYLQKENIIDESGMPKERFSAEFPKEGPSILRIQQVVRGDSAAYFCASSPWTGGDTGELFFGEGSRLTVL.

This clone was recorded only once. The germline gene is not matched at one end of the junction; a read error may be the cause. This chain connects TRBV7-7 to TRBJ2-1, with 11 bases that match TRBD2. CDR3 length: 15 amino acids. CDR1 and CDR2 (germline): SSHAT, FNYEAQ (reference sequence). The CDR3 bases are TGTGCTAGCAGCTCGGGACTAGCGGACTACAATGAGCAGTTCTTC. The encoded protein is CASSSGLADYNEQFF.

The genes are TRBV5-6 and TRBJ1-2; TRBD1 is a possible D gene (5 bases). This CDR3 spans 15 amino acids. The ends were cut back, 3 bases at V and 5 bases at J, with 17 bases in the middle. Looked up from germline, CDR1 is SGHDT and CDR2 is YYEEEE. CDR3 protein: CASSYPGQGSYGYTF. DNA for the CDR3: TGTGCCAGCAGCTACCCGGGGCAGGGAAGTTATGGCTACACCTTC.

The count of this clone is one. This chain joins TRBV28 and TRBJ1-1, with a weak D call TRBD1 (5 bases). CDR1 is MDHEN, CDR2 SYDVKM, per germline. Trimming shortened V by 5 bases and J by 4 bases, and 14 bases separated the two germline ends. This CDR3 contains 14 residues. The CDR3 loop is CASSGAGIVTEAFF. The CDR3 nucleotides are TGTGCCAGCAGTGGGGCGGGAATTGTCACTGAAGCTTTCTTT.

The gene calls are TRBV11-2 and TRBJ2-5, with TRBD2 matching 8 bases. V gave up 5 bases and J gave up 5 bases; unmatched junction bases: 4. The CDR3 is 13 residues long. CDR1 and CDR2 (germline): SGHAT, FQNNGV. The CDR3 coding sequence is TGTGCCAGCAGCCCCCCGGGAGGGGAGACCCAGTACTTC. Translated, it gives CASSPPGGETQYF.

The chain recombines TRBV7-3 with TRBJ2-3; possible D gene TRBD2, 5 bases. In germline, CDR1 is SGHTA, CDR2 FQGTGA. Trimming shortened V by 4 bases and J by 4 bases, and 21 bases separated the two germline ends. The CDR3 runs to 17 residues. The CDR3 protein is CASSSTLDASGADTQYF. The CDR3 DNA reads as TGTGCCAGCAGCTCTACATTGGACGCTTCCGGGGCAGATACGCAGTATTTT.